The table lists the clone carrying this T cell receptor beta chain with many counts. Its antigen is still unknown. This sample stems from a study of regulatory T cells in long-lasting Graves disease. TCR beta libraries were built with iRepertoire HTBI primers and Arm-PCR of CDR3 regions. A single record per CDR3 protein comes from TCRdb applying MiXCR to the multiplex PCR reads. This sample carries more than 300,000 distinct CDR3 sequences, roughly 24% of them seen once, and the ten largest clones take approximately 27%. Time point noted: persistent/refractory GD, antithyroid drugs over 5 years with positive TRAb. RNA isolated from PBMCs was used to make the TCR library. Staff drew about 8.9 milliliters of peripheral blood into EDTA tubes. General study points: New patients shared approximately 930 public clonotypes, fewer than the 2,500 to 3,500 shared by persistent patients. Persistent disease was characterized by preferential usage of TRBV28, TRBJ1-2 and TRBJ2-5.

The CDR3 runs 12 residues. The germline V gene has CDR1 MDHEN and CDR2 SYDVKM. With 6 bases removed from V and 2 bases from J, the gap between germline ends came to 8 bases. This sample comprised peripheral blood mononuclear cells (PBMCs), obtained when the disease was refractory, from a patient treated with antithyroid drugs. The J gene is TRBJ2-7, the V gene TRBV28; D gene ambiguous. This receptor was obtained from a woman aged 40-49 years with Graves disease. CDR3: CASSRPTYEQYF. The DNA of the CDR3 is TGTGCCAGCAGCCGACCTACCTACGAGCAGTACTTC.